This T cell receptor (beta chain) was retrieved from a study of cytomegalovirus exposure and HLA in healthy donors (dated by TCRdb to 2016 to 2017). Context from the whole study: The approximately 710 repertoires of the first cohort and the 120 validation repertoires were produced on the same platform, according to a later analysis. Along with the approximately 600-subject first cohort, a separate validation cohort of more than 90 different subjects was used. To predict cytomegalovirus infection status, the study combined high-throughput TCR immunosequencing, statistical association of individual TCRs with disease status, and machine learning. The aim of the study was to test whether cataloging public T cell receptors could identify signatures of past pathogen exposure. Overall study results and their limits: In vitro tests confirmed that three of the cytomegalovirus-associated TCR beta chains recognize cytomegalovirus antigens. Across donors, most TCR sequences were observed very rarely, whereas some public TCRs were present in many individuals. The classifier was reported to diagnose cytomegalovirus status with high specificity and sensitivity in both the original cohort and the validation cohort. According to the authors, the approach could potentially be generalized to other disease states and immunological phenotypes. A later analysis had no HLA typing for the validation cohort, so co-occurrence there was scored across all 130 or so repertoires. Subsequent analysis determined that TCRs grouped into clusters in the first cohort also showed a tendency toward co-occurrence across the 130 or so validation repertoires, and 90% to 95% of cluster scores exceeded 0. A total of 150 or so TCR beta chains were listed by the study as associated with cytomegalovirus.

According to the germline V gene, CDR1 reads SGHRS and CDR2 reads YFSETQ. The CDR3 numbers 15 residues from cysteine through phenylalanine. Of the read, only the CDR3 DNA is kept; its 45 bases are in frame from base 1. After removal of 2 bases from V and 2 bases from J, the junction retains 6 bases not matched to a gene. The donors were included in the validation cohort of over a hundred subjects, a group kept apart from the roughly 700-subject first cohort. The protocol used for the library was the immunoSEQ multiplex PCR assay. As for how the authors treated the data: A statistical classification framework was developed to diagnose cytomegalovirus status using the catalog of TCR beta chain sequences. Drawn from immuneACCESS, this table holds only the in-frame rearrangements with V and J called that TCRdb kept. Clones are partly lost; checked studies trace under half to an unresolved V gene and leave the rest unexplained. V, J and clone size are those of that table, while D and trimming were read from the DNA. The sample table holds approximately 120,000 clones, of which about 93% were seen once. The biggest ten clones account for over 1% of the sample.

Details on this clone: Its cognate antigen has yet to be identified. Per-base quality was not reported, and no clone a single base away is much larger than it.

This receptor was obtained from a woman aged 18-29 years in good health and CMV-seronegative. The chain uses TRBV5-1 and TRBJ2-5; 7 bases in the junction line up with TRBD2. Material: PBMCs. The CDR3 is CASSFREGYQETQYF. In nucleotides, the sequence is TGCGCCAGCAGCTTTAGGGAGGGATATCAAGAGACCCAGTACTTC. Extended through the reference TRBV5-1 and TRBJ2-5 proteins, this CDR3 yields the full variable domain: KAGVTQTPRYLIKTRGQQVTLSCSPISGHRSVSWYQQTPGQGLQFLFEYFSETQRNKGNFPGRFSGRQFSNSRSEMNVSTLELGDSALYLCASSFREGYQETQYFGPGTRLLVL.